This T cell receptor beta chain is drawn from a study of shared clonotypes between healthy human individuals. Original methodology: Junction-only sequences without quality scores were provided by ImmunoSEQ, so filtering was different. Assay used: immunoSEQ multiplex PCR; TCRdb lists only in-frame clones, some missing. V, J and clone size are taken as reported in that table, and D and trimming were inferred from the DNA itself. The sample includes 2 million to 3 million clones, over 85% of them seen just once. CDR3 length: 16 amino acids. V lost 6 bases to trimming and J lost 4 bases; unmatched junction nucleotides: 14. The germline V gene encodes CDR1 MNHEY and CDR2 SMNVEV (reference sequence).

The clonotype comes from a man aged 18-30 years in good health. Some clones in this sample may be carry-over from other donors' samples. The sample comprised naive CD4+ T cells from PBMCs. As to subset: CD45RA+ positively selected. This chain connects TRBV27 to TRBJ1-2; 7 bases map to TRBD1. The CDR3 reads CASSTRQGRLTYGYTF. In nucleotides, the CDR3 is TGTGCCAGCAGCACCAGACAGGGACGTCTAACCTATGGCTACACCTTC.